This T cell receptor (beta chain) is drawn from a study of blood T cell repertoires in COVID-19. Across the study: The United States, Italy and Spain were the sources of the acute and convalescent COVID-19 samples.

Germline V gene data show CDR1 as MDHEN and CDR2 as SYDVKM. V lost 8 bases, J lost 1 base, and 15 bases lay in between. This CDR3 is built from 15 residues. Profiling relied on immunoSEQ multiplex PCR, and the TCRdb table lists in-frame clones only, not all of them. This table holds about 100,000 clones, 84% found once. This chain joins TRBV28 and TRBJ1-5, with D possibly matching TRBD1 (5 bases). Sequencing input: peripheral blood. This receptor was identified in a man aged 70 or older with active or convalescent COVID-19. CDR3 in DNA: TGTGCCAGCCTGAAGATGCGGGACAGCAATCAGCCCCAGCATTTT. Its protein product is CASLKMRDSNQPQHF. Looking up the rest from reference TRBV28 and TRBJ1-5 gives the full variable domain: DVKVTQSSRYLVKRTGEKVFLECVQDMDHENMFWYRQDPGLGLRLIYFSYDVKMKEKGDIPEGYSVSREKKERFSLILESASTNQTSMYLCASLKMRDSNQPQHFGDGTRLSIL.